Given below is one T cell receptor (beta chain) in context. Running of the v3.0 immunoSEQ assay took place at survey level. The table came from immunoSEQ multiplex PCR; TCRdb's copy has only in-frame clones and leaves some out. This sample has some 11,000 clones, with roughly 87% found just once. This sample stems from a study of long-term antiretroviral therapy in people with HIV. The TCR was taken from a man aged 45-65 years with HIV. Material: unsorted PBMCs, obtained nearly 8.5 years after starting antiretroviral therapy.

The CDR3 sequence is CALGWGEAYEQYF. CDR3 DNA sequence: TGTGCCTTGGGGTGGGGAGAAGCCTACGAGCAGTACTTC. This chain connects TRBV7-9 to TRBJ2-7, with a tentative D call TRBD2 (5 bases). V dropped 11 bases and J dropped 2 bases, with 16 bases sitting between them. The germline CDR1 and CDR2 sequences are SEHNR and FQNEAQ (reference sequence). There are 13 residues in the CDR3. The variable domain in full, with the rest retrieved from reference TRBV7-9 and TRBJ2-7, is DTGVSQNPRHKITKRGQNVTFRCDPISEHNRLYWYRQTLGQGPEFLTYFQNEAQLEKSRLLSDRFSAERPKGSFSTLEIQRTEQGDSAMYLCALGWGEAYEQYFGPGTRLTVT.